The T cell receptor beta chain under discussion was sequenced for a study of Tregs in tolerant kidney transplant recipients. TCRdb's table, derived via immunoSEQ multiplex PCR, lists solely in-frame clones and lacks some. Counted here are tens of thousands of clones, 95% to 98% occurring once; the ten biggest clones make up around 0.51%. CDR3 size: 14 residues. With 10 bases removed from V and 0 bases from J, the gap between germline ends came to 16 bases. This clonotype originated in a human donor who received a combined kidney and bone marrow transplant. The V call is TRBV23-1, the J call TRBJ2-7; tentatively, D is TRBD1 (5 bases). TRBV23-1 belongs to the ORF category, with a function that is uncertain. The sequencing used CD4+ T cells from blood, collected before the transplant. The CDR3 coding sequence is TGCGCCAAGACCACAGGAGAATTCTCCTACGAGCAGTACTTC. Translation: CAKTTGEFSYEQYF.